This is a list of T cell receptor beta chains from one sample in a study of CD8+ T cells in alopecia areata. Assay used: immunoSEQ multiplex PCR; TCRdb lists only in-frame clones, some missing. The sample has approximately 98,000 clones; around 55% are singletons. Sequenced input: CD8+ T cells sorted from blood. The receptors here all came from a human donor in good health. The CDR3 runs from the conserved cysteine through the conserved F or W. Each record gives: clone size, V gene, J gene, D gene, CDR3 protein, CDR3 DNA. D genes are given only for firm matches. Size is omitted from some rows. Given values are once, few, many or a class for expanded clones.

clone_size: .
v_call: TRBV7-9
j_call: TRBJ2-7
d_call: .
cdr3_aa: CASSLALGGSEQYF
cdr3_nt: TGTGCCAGCAGCTTAGCGCTGGGAGGAAGCGAGCAGTACTTC

clone_size: .
v_call: TRBV14
j_call: TRBJ2-3
d_call: TRBD2
cdr3_aa: CASSPRQRGVTDTQYF
cdr3_nt: TGTGCCAGCAGCCCTCGGCAGCGGGGGGTCACAGATACGCAGTATTTT

clone_size: .
v_call: TRBV7-9
j_call: TRBJ2-7
d_call: .
cdr3_aa: CASSLDTLTYEQYF
cdr3_nt: TGTGCCAGCAGCTTGGACACGCTCACCTACGAGCAGTACTTC

clone_size: few
v_call: TRBV19
j_call: TRBJ2-3
d_call: .
cdr3_aa: CASSNGWDTQYF
cdr3_nt: TGTGCCAGTAGTAACGGCTGGGATACGCAGTATTTT

clone_size: .
v_call: TRBV10-2
j_call: TRBJ2-1
d_call: .
cdr3_aa: CASRVQVGNEQFF
cdr3_nt: TGCGCCAGCAGGGTACAGGTGGGCAATGAGCAGTTCTTC

clone_size: .
v_call: TRBV5-6
j_call: TRBJ2-7
d_call: .
cdr3_aa: CASSLGGGHYEQYF
cdr3_nt: TGTGCCAGCAGCTTGGGAGGGGGACACTACGAGCAGTACTTC

clone_size: .
v_call: TRBV27
j_call: TRBJ2-1
d_call: TRBD2
cdr3_aa: CASSPSGGHYNEQFF
cdr3_nt: TGTGCCAGCAGTCCTAGCGGGGGTCACTACAATGAGCAGTTCTTC

clone_size: .
v_call: TRBV30
j_call: TRBJ1-6
d_call: TRBD1
cdr3_aa: CAWSRGTGATHNSPLHF
cdr3_nt: TGTGCCTGGAGCCGAGGGACAGGGGCTACCCATAATTCACCCCTCCACTTT

clone_size: .
v_call: TRBV28
j_call: TRBJ2-7
d_call: TRBD1
cdr3_aa: CASSLTTGGMSYEQYF
cdr3_nt: TGTGCCAGCAGTTTAACGACAGGGGGGATGTCCTACGAGCAGTACTTC

clone_size: many
v_call: TRBV6-4
j_call: TRBJ2-3
d_call: TRBD2
cdr3_aa: CASSATSGGHTDTQYF
cdr3_nt: TGTGCCAGCAGTGCGACTAGCGGGGGCCACACAGATACGCAGTATTTT

clone_size: few
v_call: TRBV5-5
j_call: TRBJ1-1
d_call: .
cdr3_aa: CASSLDLNTEAFF
cdr3_nt: TGTGCCAGCAGCTTGGATCTGAACACTGAAGCTTTCTTT

clone_size: once
v_call: TRBV11-2
j_call: TRBJ1-1
d_call: .
cdr3_aa: CASSSFSEAFF
cdr3_nt: TGTGCCAGCAGCTCCTTTTCCGAAGCTTTCTTT

clone_size: .
v_call: TRBV7-4
j_call: TRBJ2-5
d_call: TRBD1
cdr3_aa: CASSSTTGGRRETQYF
cdr3_nt: TGTGCCAGCAGCTCAACTACAGGGGGCCGTAGGGAGACCCAGTACTTC

clone_size: once
v_call: TRBV6-5
j_call: TRBJ2-1
d_call: TRBD2
cdr3_aa: CASSYRVGGFHEQFF
cdr3_nt: TGTGCCAGCAGTTACCGAGTGGGAGGGTTCCATGAGCAGTTCTTC

clone_size: .
v_call: TRBV25-1
j_call: TRBJ2-2
d_call: TRBD1
cdr3_aa: CASSTQPGQGKDTGELFF
cdr3_nt: TGTGCCAGCAGTACTCAGCCGGGACAGGGAAAGGACACCGGGGAGCTGTTTTTT

clone_size: .
v_call: TRBV28
j_call: TRBJ2-5
d_call: TRBD2
cdr3_aa: CASTTSGGAFETQYF
cdr3_nt: TGTGCCAGCACTACTAGCGGGGGGGCCTTTGAGACCCAGTACTTC

clone_size: .
v_call: TRBV6-1
j_call: TRBJ1-2
d_call: TRBD1
cdr3_aa: CASRKTRQGGYGYTF
cdr3_nt: TGTGCCAGCAGGAAGACCCGACAGGGAGGCTATGGCTACACCTTC

clone_size: .
v_call: TRBV5-1
j_call: TRBJ1-1
d_call: .
cdr3_aa: CASSLDPMNTEAFF
cdr3_nt: TGCGCCAGCAGCTTGGACCCGATGAACACTGAAGCTTTCTTT

clone_size: .
v_call: TRBV9
j_call: TRBJ1-2
d_call: .
cdr3_aa: CASSVVETTLGYGYTF
cdr3_nt: TGTGCCAGCAGCGTAGTCGAGACAACCCTTGGCTATGGCTACACCTTC

clone_size: .
v_call: TRBV2
j_call: TRBJ2-1
d_call: .
cdr3_aa: CASTPDGNEQFF
cdr3_nt: TGTGCCAGCACCCCGGACGGCAATGAGCAGTTCTTC

clone_size: .
v_call: TRBV29-1
j_call: TRBJ2-5
d_call: .
cdr3_aa: CSVDGTQETQYF
cdr3_nt: TGCAGCGTTGACGGAACCCAAGAGACCCAGTACTTC

clone_size: .
v_call: TRBV2
j_call: TRBJ1-2
d_call: .
cdr3_aa: CASSPWAGGQAYGYTF
cdr3_nt: TGTGCCAGCTCCCCGTGGGCCGGAGGGCAGGCCTATGGCTACACCTTC

clone_size: .
v_call: TRBV27
j_call: TRBJ2-2
d_call: TRBD2
cdr3_aa: CASSFIAGSNTGELFF
cdr3_nt: TGTGCCAGCAGTTTCATAGCGGGGAGCAACACCGGGGAGCTGTTTTTT

clone_size: once
v_call: TRBV7-2
j_call: TRBJ1-1
d_call: .
cdr3_aa: CASSSGQLNTEAFF
cdr3_nt: TGTGCCAGCAGCTCAGGACAATTGAACACTGAAGCTTTCTTT

clone_size: few
v_call: TRBV5-1
j_call: TRBJ2-5
d_call: .
cdr3_aa: CASGETQYF
cdr3_nt: TGCGCCAGTGGGGAGACCCAGTACTTC

clone_size: .
v_call: TRBV30
j_call: TRBJ1-1
d_call: .
cdr3_aa: CAWIPPPELGTEAFF
cdr3_nt: TGTGCCTGGATCCCTCCCCCCGAGCTGGGGACTGAAGCTTTCTTT

clone_size: .
v_call: TRBV5-1
j_call: TRBJ1-2
d_call: TRBD1
cdr3_aa: CASTSGGDGYTF
cdr3_nt: TGCGCCAGCACCTCAGGGGGCGACGGCTACACCTTC

clone_size: .
v_call: TRBV11-2
j_call: TRBJ2-1
d_call: .
cdr3_aa: CASSSEGVTYNEQFF
cdr3_nt: TGTGCCAGCAGCTCAGAAGGTGTAACCTACAATGAGCAGTTCTTC

clone_size: few
v_call: TRBV30
j_call: TRBJ2-4
d_call: .
cdr3_aa: CACPTLGTKGQYF
cdr3_nt: TGTGCCTGCCCGACCCTAGGGACCAAGGGTCAGTACTTC

clone_size: .
v_call: TRBV15
j_call: TRBJ2-7
d_call: .
cdr3_aa: CATSRDLAGINEQYF
cdr3_nt: TGTGCCACCAGCAGAGATTTGGCGGGGATCAACGAGCAGTACTTC

clone_size: .
v_call: TRBV13
j_call: TRBJ2-7
d_call: TRBD2
cdr3_aa: CASSSGLAGQYF
cdr3_nt: TGTGCCAGCAGCTCTGGACTAGCGGGGCAGTACTTC

clone_size: .
v_call: TRBV7-9
j_call: TRBJ1-1
d_call: .
cdr3_aa: CASSARAAGTEAFF
cdr3_nt: TGTGCCAGCAGCGCACGAGCTGCGGGCACTGAAGCTTTCTTT

clone_size: many
v_call: TRBV6-1
j_call: TRBJ2-5
d_call: TRBD2
cdr3_aa: CASSGLAGGPETQYF
cdr3_nt: TGTGCCAGCAGTGGACTAGCGGGGGGGCCAGAGACCCAGTACTTC

clone_size: few
v_call: TRBV13
j_call: TRBJ2-3
d_call: TRBD2
cdr3_aa: CASRGGPDTQYF
cdr3_nt: TGTGCCAGCCGGGGGGGCCCAGATACGCAGTATTTT

clone_size: .
v_call: TRBV7-8
j_call: TRBJ2-5
d_call: .
cdr3_aa: CASSLSYGGIRETQYF
cdr3_nt: TGTGCCAGCAGTTTATCGTATGGTGGGATCCGGGAGACCCAGTACTTC

clone_size: .
v_call: TRBV13
j_call: TRBJ2-3
d_call: TRBD2
cdr3_aa: CATRRTSGGMDTQYF
cdr3_nt: TGTGCCACCAGACGGACTAGCGGGGGGATGGATACGCAGTATTTT

clone_size: .
v_call: TRBV7-8
j_call: TRBJ2-3
d_call: .
cdr3_aa: CASSLFEEPSTDTQYF
cdr3_nt: TGTGCCAGCAGCTTATTTGAGGAACCTAGCACAGATACGCAGTATTTT

clone_size: .
v_call: TRBV5-6
j_call: TRBJ1-4
d_call: TRBD1
cdr3_aa: CASSPTGNEKLFF
cdr3_nt: TGTGCCAGCAGCCCGACAGGGAATGAAAAACTGTTTTTT

clone_size: .
v_call: TRBV19
j_call: TRBJ1-1
d_call: .
cdr3_aa: CASKSGAGTEAFF
cdr3_nt: TGTGCCAGTAAATCCGGGGCGGGGACCGAAGCTTTCTTT

clone_size: .
v_call: TRBV11-2
j_call: TRBJ2-3
d_call: .
cdr3_aa: CASSLVSPDTQYF
cdr3_nt: TGTGCCAGCAGCTTAGTCTCCCCAGATACGCAGTATTTT

clone_size: few
v_call: TRBV5-1
j_call: TRBJ2-1
d_call: .
cdr3_aa: CASSLRVGDEQFF
cdr3_nt: TGCGCCAGCAGCTTGCGCGTAGGAGATGAGCAGTTCTTC

clone_size: .
v_call: TRBV29-1
j_call: TRBJ1-1
d_call: TRBD1
cdr3_aa: CSVEGQGMNTEAFF
cdr3_nt: TGCAGCGTTGAAGGACAGGGAATGAACACTGAAGCTTTCTTT

clone_size: .
v_call: TRBV13
j_call: TRBJ2-3
d_call: .
cdr3_aa: CASSSPGFADTQYF
cdr3_nt: TGTGCCAGCAGCTCGCCAGGGTTCGCAGATACGCAGTATTTT

clone_size: .
v_call: TRBV2
j_call: TRBJ1-1
d_call: .
cdr3_aa: CASSAIRQNTEAFF
cdr3_nt: TGTGCCAGCAGTGCCATCCGACAGAACACTGAAGCTTTCTTT

clone_size: few
v_call: TRBV29-1
j_call: TRBJ1-1
d_call: .
cdr3_aa: CSVVRGQEAFF
cdr3_nt: TGCAGCGTTGTACGGGGTCAAGAAGCTTTCTTT

clone_size: .
v_call: TRBV6-1
j_call: TRBJ2-2
d_call: .
cdr3_aa: CASTPMTGELFF
cdr3_nt: TGTGCCAGCACCCCCATGACCGGGGAGCTGTTTTTT

clone_size: .
v_call: TRBV28
j_call: TRBJ2-5
d_call: TRBD1
cdr3_aa: CASSYQGQDQETQYF
cdr3_nt: TGTGCCAGCAGCTACCAAGGACAGGACCAAGAGACCCAGTACTTC

clone_size: few
v_call: TRBV10-3
j_call: TRBJ2-3
d_call: .
cdr3_aa: CAIYEQVPRDTQYF
cdr3_nt: TGTGCCATTTACGAACAGGTCCCTCGAGATACGCAGTATTTT

clone_size: .
v_call: TRBV7-8
j_call: TRBJ2-1
d_call: TRBD2
cdr3_aa: CASSLGTSGGANIDEQFF
cdr3_nt: TGTGCCAGCAGCTTAGGGACTAGCGGGGGGGCCAATATCGATGAGCAGTTCTTC

clone_size: .
v_call: TRBV2
j_call: TRBJ2-7
d_call: TRBD1
cdr3_aa: CASSVTGTGGYEQYF
cdr3_nt: TGTGCCAGCAGTGTAACCGGGACAGGGGGTTACGAGCAGTACTTC

clone_size: .
v_call: TRBV7-9
j_call: TRBJ1-1
d_call: .
cdr3_aa: CASSPTLGRHTEAFF
cdr3_nt: TGTGCCAGCAGCCCAACCTTGGGACGGCACACTGAAGCTTTCTTT

clone_size: .
v_call: TRBV11-2
j_call: TRBJ1-1
d_call: .
cdr3_aa: CASSLGQNTEAFF
cdr3_nt: TGTGCCAGCAGCTTGGGTCAGAACACTGAAGCTTTCTTT

clone_size: .
v_call: TRBV27
j_call: TRBJ1-5
d_call: .
cdr3_aa: CASSPLGNQPQHF
cdr3_nt: TGTGCCAGCAGTCCCCTCGGTAATCAGCCCCAGCATTTT

clone_size: .
v_call: TRBV7-9
j_call: TRBJ1-1
d_call: .
cdr3_aa: CASSPVPAITEAFF
cdr3_nt: TGTGCCAGCAGCCCAGTCCCAGCCATCACTGAAGCTTTCTTT

clone_size: .
v_call: TRBV13
j_call: TRBJ2-7
d_call: TRBD2
cdr3_aa: CASSWLAGGDEQYF
cdr3_nt: TGTGCCAGCAGCTGGCTAGCGGGGGGTGACGAGCAGTACTTC